Presented here are 21 T cell receptor beta chains from one specimen sequenced in a study of T-cell reconstitution after alpha-beta-depleted transplantation in children. Unique molecular identifiers featured in how the TCRbeta library was prepared. TCRdb fed the PCR reads into MiXCR, producing one record per CDR3 protein. Among some 310,000 distinct CDR3 sequences listed, around 20% were seen once. The sample consisted of PBMCs, mostly from graft donor cells, taken 180 days after TCRalphabeta/CD19-depleted stem cell transplant. These receptors were obtained from a male patient under 18 who had a stem cell transplant for acute lymphoblastic leukemia, so the T cells may come from the graft donor.

This clonotype showed up just once. The chain has TRBV5-1 and TRBJ2-1; D possibly uses TRBD1 or TRBD2 (7 bases each). Trimming stripped 2 bases from V and 5 bases from J, with 11 bases between. This CDR3 has 14 amino acids. CDR1 is SGHRS, CDR2 YFSETQ, per germline. In nucleotides, the CDR3 is TGCGCCAGCAGCTTACAGGGGAGGGACAATGAGCAGTTCTTC. Protein sequence: CASSLQGRDNEQFF.

This clonotype was picked up a small number of times. The V gene is TRBV12-3 or TRBV12-4, the J gene TRBJ2-1; D perhaps matches TRBD2 (6 bases). Trimming cost V 3 bases and J 2 bases, with 11 bases left between them. The length of the CDR3 is 15 residues. CDR3 DNA: TGTGCCAGCAGTTTTCCGGGGGTCCCCTACAATGAGCAGTTCTTC. This translates into CASSFPGVPYNEQFF.

The chain combines TRBV10-3 with TRBJ2-3; D is undetermined. V lost 7 bases and J lost 6, with 11 bases in between. Per germline, CDR1 ENHRY and CDR2 SYGVKD. The CDR3 consists of 12 residues. The CDR3 sequence: CAIMTTSDTQYF. The CDR3 DNA reads TGTGCCATCATGACGACCTCGGATACGCAGTATTTT.

This clonotype has just a few counts. This chain uses TRBV13 with TRBJ2-7, with 8 nucleotides matching TRBD2. After removal of 3 bases from V and 6 bases from J, the junction contained 10 bases not matched to a gene. The length of the CDR3 is 15 residues. The germline gives CDR1 PRHDT, CDR2 FYEKMQ (reference sequence). CDR3 nucleotides: TGTGCCAGCAGCTTCTTGTACGGGAGGGCCACCGAGCAGTACTTC. Residues: CASSFLYGRATEQYF.

The sample holds a few counts of this clonotype. The rearrangement joins TRBV18 to TRBJ1-3; D call uncertain. The germline gives CDR1 KGHSH, CDR2 LQKENI. V lost 3 bases and J lost 0, with 6 bases in between. CDR3 length: 14 residues. The CDR3 loop is CASSPAGSGNTIYF. The CDR3, as DNA: TGTGCCAGCTCACCGGCAGGCTCTGGAAACACCATATATTTT.

V gene TRBV5-1 combines with J gene TRBJ2-7; tentative D call: TRBD2 (6 bases). The CDR3 extends over 17 amino acids. The germline V gene has CDR1 SGHRS and CDR2 YFSETQ. Deletions cut 3 bases from V and 5 bases from J, with 24 bases between. In nucleotides, the CDR3 is TGCGCCAGCAGCTCTGGGACGTTTAGCGGCTCCTTTCACGAGCAGTACTTC. Its protein product is CASSSGTFSGSFHEQYF. Looking up the rest from reference TRBV5-1 and TRBJ2-7 gives the full variable domain: KAGVTQTPRYLIKTRGQQVTLSCSPISGHRSVSWYQQTPGQGLQFLFEYFSETQRNKGNFPGRFSGRQFSNSRSEMNVSTLELGDSALYLCASSSGTFSGSFHEQYFGPGTRLTVT.

This clonotype was found many times. V usage is TRBV5-1 and J usage is TRBJ2-7; maybe TRBD2 (5 bases). With 5 bases removed from V and 3 bases from J, the gap between germline ends came to 15 bases. CDR3 length: 14 residues. Germline CDR1 reads SGHRS; CDR2 reads YFSETQ. Written as DNA, the CDR3 is TGCGCCAGCAGGGACCGGGGTAAGGACTACGAGCAGTACTTC. Amino acid sequence: CASRDRGKDYEQYF.

This clonotype was observed at least ten times. The chain joins TRBV12-3 or TRBV12-4 to TRBJ1-3, with unresolved D. The CDR3 covers 11 residues. Between the trimmed V and J ends, which lost 8 bases and 1 base, there was a span of 3 bases. The CDR3 reads CASQSGNTIYF. The CDR3 DNA is TGTGCCAGCCAATCTGGAAACACCATATATTTT.

This chain connects TRBV2 to TRBJ1-2, with TRBD1 matching 8 bases. Trimming removed 3 bases from V and 6 bases from J; junction bases left unmatched: 9. The CDR3 is made up of 15 amino acids. CDR1 SNHLY and CDR2 FYNNEI come from the germline V gene. Here the CDR3 DNA reads TGTGCCAGCAGTGATTGGGCGGGACAGGTCGATGGCTACACCTTC. Its protein product is CASSDWAGQVDGYTF.

The rearrangement uses TRBV7-8 and TRBJ1-4, with D perhaps TRBD1 (6 bases). The CDR3 sequence is 19 residues long. Germline values: CDR1 SGHVS, CDR2 FQNEAQ. Between the trimmed V and J ends, which lost 8 bases and 8 bases, there was a span of 33 bases. The CDR3 spells CASGLSYRLTGQYGEKLFF. The CDR3 bases are TGTGCCAGCGGGCTTTCCTACAGATTGACAGGTCAATATGGCGAAAAACTGTTTTTT.

This clonotype has just a few counts. CDR3 in DNA: TGCAGTGCTAGAGGGGACCGCACAGATACGCAGTATTTT. Amino acids: CSARGDRTDTQYF. This chain joins TRBV20-1 and TRBJ2-3; D could derive from TRBD1 or TRBD2 (5 bases each). The CDR3 has 13 amino acids. Between the trimmed V and J ends, which lost 1 base and 1 base, there was a span of 6 bases. CDR1 and CDR2 (germline): DFQATT, SNEGSKA (reference sequence).

This clonotype was recorded at least ten times. This chain links TRBV5-5 with TRBJ2-1, with 11 bases that match TRBD2. J lost 4 bases, V lost 5 bases, and 14 bases had no gene match. CDR3 size: 18 residues. Germline V gives CDR1 SGHKS, CDR2 YYEKEE (reference sequence). The CDR3 reads CASSQRSISGRGYNEQFF. CDR3 DNA sequence: TGTGCCAGCAGTCAAAGAAGTATTAGCGGGAGGGGTTACAATGAGCAGTTCTTC.

V is TRBV3-1 and J is TRBJ2-6, with 10 bases identical to TRBD1. J was trimmed by 0 bases and V by 3 bases; bases with no gene match: 8. The CDR3 has 19 residues. Germline V gives CDR1 LGHDT, CDR2 YNNKEL (reference sequence). The CDR3 spells CASSQSGTGDSSGANVLTF. The CDR3, as DNA: TGTGCCAGCAGCCAGTCCGGGACAGGGGACTCCTCTGGGGCCAACGTCCTGACTTTC.

The rearrangement uses TRBV7-9 and TRBJ2-1; 7 bases are a match to TRBD1. CDR1 and CDR2 (germline): SEHNR, FQNEAQ (reference sequence). V was clipped by 5 bases and J by 7 bases; unmatched bases: 5. The CDR3 spans 13 residues. DNA of the CDR3: TGTGCCAGCAGCAACAGGGGCCAAAATGAGCAGTTCTTC. This sequence encodes CASSNRGQNEQFF.

This clonotype appeared a few times. The V gene is TRBV19, the J gene TRBJ1-5; 7 bases match TRBD1. The CDR3 is 14 amino acids. V shed 4 bases and J 5 bases; nucleotides not matched to a gene: 5. The germline CDR1 and CDR2 sequences are LNHDA and SQIVND (reference sequence). The CDR3 sequence is CASSKEQGDQPQHF. The CDR3 DNA follows: TGTGCCAGTAGTAAGGAGCAGGGGGATCAGCCCCAGCATTTT.

The J gene is TRBJ2-1, the V gene TRBV7-6; 8 bases map to TRBD2. This CDR3 is built from 14 residues. The trim removed 8 bases at V and 9 bases at J, leaving 12 bases unmatched. In germline, CDR1 is SGHVS, CDR2 FNYEAQ. The CDR3 DNA reads as TGTGCCAGCGGTTTTGGGACTAGTTTGAGTGAGCAGTTCTTC. Residues: CASGFGTSLSEQFF.

The rearrangement links TRBV7-3 to TRBJ2-3; D not resolved. This CDR3 spans 15 amino acids. V was shortened by 5 bases and J by 4 bases, with 16 bases between the two germline ends. The germline gives CDR1 SGHTA, CDR2 FQGTGA. CDR3 DNA: TGTGCCAGCAGCCATCACGGGCCAGGCGCAGATACGCAGTATTTT. Amino acid sequence: CASSHHGPGADTQYF.

This chain connects TRBV7-2 to TRBJ1-1, with 8 bases identical to TRBD1. In germline, CDR1 is SGHTA, CDR2 FQGNSA. The V gene end was trimmed by 1 base and the J gene end by 7 bases; junction bases not matched to a gene: 8. The length of the CDR3 is 15 residues. In DNA, the CDR3 is TGTGCCAGCAGCTTAGGGTCTCGGACAGGGATTGAAGCTTTCTTT. It encodes CASSLGSRTGIEAFF.

This clonotype was counted between two and nine times. This rearrangement joins TRBV10-3 to TRBJ2-2; weak D call: TRBD2 (6 bases). From germline, CDR1 is ENHRY and CDR2 SYGVKD. The CDR3 totals 15 residues. The germline V and J ends were trimmed by 4 bases and 10 bases, with 19 bases remaining between them. CDR3 nucleotide sequence: TGTGCCATCAGTGCAACGGGAGCAGGGCGGGAGGAGCTGTTTTTT. Its translation: CAISATGAGREELFF.

V and J are TRBV3-1 and TRBJ2-7; TRBD2 matches at 8 bases. Germline assignment: CDR1 LGHDT and CDR2 YNNKEL (reference sequence). This CDR3 spans 14 amino acids. The V segment lost 6 bases and the J segment 6 bases; nucleotides outside the gene matches: 10. The CDR3 reads CASSHGLAGGEQYF. Here the CDR3 DNA reads TGTGCCAGCAGTCACGGACTAGCCGGGGGCGAGCAGTACTTC.

The rearrangement uses TRBV5-1 and TRBJ2-2; D gene uncertain. Trimming cost V 1 base and J 4 bases, with 8 bases left between them. Germline V gene sequence: CDR1 SGHRS, CDR2 YFSETQ. CDR3 length: 14 residues. For the CDR3, the DNA is TGCGCCAGCAGCTTGACCGTCACCACCGGGGAGCTGTTTTTT. It codes for CASSLTVTTGELFF.